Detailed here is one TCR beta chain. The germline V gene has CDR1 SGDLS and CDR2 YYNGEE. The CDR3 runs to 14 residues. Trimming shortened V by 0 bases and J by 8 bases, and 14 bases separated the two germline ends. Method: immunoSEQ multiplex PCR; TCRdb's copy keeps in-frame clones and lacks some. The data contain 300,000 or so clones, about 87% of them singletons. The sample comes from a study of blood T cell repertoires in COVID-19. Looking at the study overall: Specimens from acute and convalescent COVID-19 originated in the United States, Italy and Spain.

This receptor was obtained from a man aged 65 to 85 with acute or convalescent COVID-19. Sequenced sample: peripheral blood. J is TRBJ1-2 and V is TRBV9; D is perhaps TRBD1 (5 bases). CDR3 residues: CASSVEGRGEGYTF. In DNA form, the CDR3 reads TGTGCCAGCAGCGTAGAGGGGAGGGGAGAGGGCTACACCTTC.